This TCR beta chain derives from a study of T cell responses to AZD1222 COVID-19 vaccine. Study overall: Second-dose intervals of approximately 4 or approximately 12 weeks were pooled. Study results and limitations: The study sampled repertoires only after the peak T cell response. The sample set comprised mostly white British donors with more females, and clonal diversity was possibly underestimated.

Method: immunoSEQ multiplex PCR; TCRdb's copy keeps in-frame clones and lacks some. The sample contains about 100,000 clones, about 88% of which appear only once. Germline V gene data show CDR1 as SEHNR and CDR2 as FQNEAQ (reference sequence). This CDR3 contains 17 residues. J was trimmed by 0 bases and V by 5 bases; bases with no gene match: 7. This clone was seen just once. Its antigen is not known. The gene calls are TRBV7-9 and TRBJ1-4; 9 positions agree with TRBD1. The input for sequencing was peripheral blood, taken on day 0 of AZD1222 vaccination. The sequence was obtained from an adult in good health. CDR3 DNA: TGTGCCAGCAGCCCACAGGGGGCCCGCCCAACTAATGAAAAACTGTTTTTT. Translating it yields CASSPQGARPTNEKLFF.